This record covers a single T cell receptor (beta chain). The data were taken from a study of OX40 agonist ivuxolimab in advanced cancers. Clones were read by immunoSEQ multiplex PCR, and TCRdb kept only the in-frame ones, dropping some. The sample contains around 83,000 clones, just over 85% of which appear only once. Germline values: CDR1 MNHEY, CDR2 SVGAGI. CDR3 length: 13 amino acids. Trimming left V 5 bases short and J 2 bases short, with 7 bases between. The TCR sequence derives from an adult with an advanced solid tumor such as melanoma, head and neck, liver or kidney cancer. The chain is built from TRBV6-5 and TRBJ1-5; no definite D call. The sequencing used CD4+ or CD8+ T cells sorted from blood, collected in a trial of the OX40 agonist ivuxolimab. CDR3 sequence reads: CASSPWGNQPQHF. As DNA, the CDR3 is TGTGCCAGCAGTCCTTGGGGCAATCAGCCCCAGCATTTT.